This T cell receptor (beta chain) was captured by sequencing in a study of cytomegalovirus exposure and HLA in healthy donors. Whole-study findings and limits: Later on, an analysis found that several of the most significant clusters appeared to be linked to common viral pathogens, which included parvovirus B19. A later analysis found that most CMV-associated TCR beta chains appeared HLA-restricted. Across donors, presence/absence analyses took sequencing depth to be roughly uniform.

A few counts support this clone. Its antigen is not identified. The primer mix had 60 Vbeta and 13 Jbeta primers. The method was immunoSEQ multiplex PCR; TCRdb's version includes in-frame clones alone and lacks a portion of them. The sample has tens of thousands of clones, approximately 80% seen once. Material: PBMCs. The sequence derives from a human donor in good health.

Here the CDR3 DNA reads TGTGCCAGCAGCCTGCGCTTTGAAGCTTTCTTT. Amino acid sequence: CASSLRFEAFF. The chain recombines TRBV4-2 with TRBJ1-1; no clear D. CDR1 is LGHNA and CDR2 is YNFKEQ in the germline V gene. Trimming removed 4 bases at V and 7 bases at J, with 7 bases between. The CDR3 is made up of 11 amino acids.